Below are 18 T cell receptor beta chains sequenced from a single sample in a study of identical twins. TCRdb passed the 5' RACE reads through MiXCR, listing each CDR3 protein once. The sample includes roughly 1.6 million distinct CDR3 sequences, about 31% of them seen just once. The sequencing input was cord blood. These TCRs come from a newborn girl in good health.

J is TRBJ2-7 and V is TRBV18; 7 positions match TRBD2. Germline values: CDR1 KGHSH, CDR2 LQKENI. CDR3 length: 15 residues. The V gene end was trimmed by 5 bases and the J gene end by 3 bases; junction bases not matched to a gene: 10. CDR3 sequence reads: CASSSGTTLGYEQYF. The CDR3 nucleotides are TGTGCCAGCTCATCCGGGACTACCCTTGGCTACGAGCAGTACTTC.

This clonotype turned up a few times. The chain links TRBV20-1 to TRBJ2-1; 13 bases are a match to TRBD2. V was pared by 3 bases and J by 14 bases, with 10 bases of the junction left unmatched. Per germline, CDR1 DFQATT and CDR2 SNEGSKA (reference sequence). This CDR3 spans 14 amino acids. This CDR3 reads CSASNGLAGAGEFF. CDR3 in DNA: TGCAGTGCTAGCAACGGACTAGCGGGGGCCGGGGAGTTCTTC.

This clonotype turned up a few times. The chain recombines TRBV5-1 with TRBJ2-5; 8 bases align to TRBD2. V lost 4 bases to trimming and J lost 2 bases; unmatched junction nucleotides: 7. Germline V lookup: CDR1 SGHRS, CDR2 YFSETQ. The CDR3 runs 15 residues. The CDR3 sequence: CASSHGGGSQETQYF. The CDR3 region has the DNA TGCGCCAGCAGCCATGGCGGGGGGTCGCAAGAGACCCAGTACTTC.

The CDR3 loop is CAISYRSYNSPLHF. The CDR3 nucleotides are TGTGCCATCAGTTACCGCTCCTATAATTCACCCCTCCACTTT. J is TRBJ1-6 and V is TRBV10-3; no reliable D call. The V end lost 5 bases, the J end lost 0 bases, and 5 bases lay between the germline ends. From germline, CDR1 is ENHRY and CDR2 SYGVKD. The CDR3 is 14 residues long.

The sample holds one count of this clonotype. V gene TRBV3-1 combines with J gene TRBJ1-3, with TRBD1 matching over 7 bases. The CDR3 extends over 16 amino acids. V was clipped by 2 bases and J by 4 bases; unmatched bases: 8. The germline gives CDR1 LGHDT, CDR2 YNNKEL (reference sequence). CDR3 nucleotide sequence: TGTGCCAGCAGCCAAACGACAGGGCATTTAGGAAACACCATATATTTT. Translation gives CASSQTTGHLGNTIYF.

This clonotype was observed many times. The chain uses TRBV29-1 and TRBJ1-1, with 9 positions matching TRBD1. Trimming removed 6 bases from V and 4 bases from J; junction bases left unmatched: 15. The CDR3 contains 16 residues. Per the germline V gene, CDR1 is SQVTM and CDR2 is ANQGSEA. This chain's CDR3 is CSVAGTGRRASTEAFF. The CDR3 region has the DNA TGCAGCGTGGCTGGGACAGGGAGGAGGGCCAGCACTGAAGCTTTCTTT. The whole variable domain, remainder taken from reference TRBV29-1 and TRBJ1-1, is SAVISQKPSRDICQRGTSLTIQCQVDSQVTMMFWYRQQPGQSLTLIATANQGSEATYESGFVIDKFPISRPNLTFSTLTVSNMSPEDSSIYLCSVAGTGRRASTEAFFGQGTRLTVV.

The chain recombines TRBV28 with TRBJ2-3; D is unresolved. This CDR3 is built from 14 residues. V gave up 11 bases and J gave up 2 bases, with 17 bases separating them. The germline V gene has CDR1 MDHEN and CDR2 SYDVKM. The DNA of the CDR3 is TGTGCCCACCGAAGTCGCTTGCTCACAGATACGCAGTATTTT. Protein sequence: CAHRSRLLTDTQYF.

The rearrangement joins TRBV20-1 to TRBJ2-1, with D tentatively TRBD2 (5 bases). V was trimmed by 1 base and J by 0 bases, leaving 13 bases between them. This CDR3 contains 16 residues. Germline V gene sequence: CDR1 DFQATT, CDR2 SNEGSKA (reference sequence). As DNA, the CDR3 is TGCAGTGCTAGAGTCTTGAAGCGGAGCTCCTACAATGAGCAGTTCTTC. It encodes CSARVLKRSSYNEQFF.

This clonotype was detected only once. V and J are TRBV25-1 and TRBJ1-3; D may be TRBD1 (5 bases). V was trimmed by 8 bases and J by 0 bases, leaving 14 bases between them. Per the germline V gene, CDR1 is MGHDK and CDR2 is SYGVNS. This CDR3 has 15 residues. CDR3 DNA: TGTGCCAGCGCCTCCTCAGGGACCTCTGGAAACACCATATATTTT. It yields the protein CASASSGTSGNTIYF.

This clonotype has at least ten counts. V gene TRBV4-1 combines with J gene TRBJ2-7; tentative D call: TRBD2 (5 bases). Germline CDR1 and CDR2: MGHRA and YSYEKL. V was pared by 0 bases and J by 3 bases, with 15 bases between. The CDR3 is 16 residues long. The DNA of the CDR3 is TGCGCCAGCAGCCAAGACTCCAGGACTCGTAACTACGAGCAGTACTTC. It is translated as CASSQDSRTRNYEQYF.

The gene calls are TRBV2 and TRBJ2-1; 9 nucleotides align to TRBD1. The germline gives CDR1 SNHLY, CDR2 FYNNEI. There are 13 residues in the CDR3. Trimming at V came to 8 bases and at J to 8 bases, leaving 7 bases not matched to a gene. DNA for the CDR3: TGTGCCAGCGAAGCGACAGGGGGGCATGAGCAGTTCTTC. Its translation is CASEATGGHEQFF.

Concerning this clonotype: This may be a read error: a much more frequent sequence differs by one nucleotide. This sequence joins TRBV4-2 and TRBJ2-1; maybe TRBD2 (6 bases). The CDR3 has 14 residues. V was cut by 0 bases and J by 10 bases, with 13 bases left in between. CDR1 LGHNA and CDR2 YNFKEQ come from the germline V gene. The CDR3 sequence is CASSQERDFYEQFF. In DNA, the CDR3 is TGTGCCAGCAGCCAAGAGCGGGATTTTTACGAGCAGTTCTTC.

The chain joins TRBV6-1 to TRBJ1-1; D ambiguous. Trimming shortened V by 8 bases and J by 3 bases, and 19 bases separated the two germline ends. Germline V gene sequence: CDR1 MNHNS, CDR2 SASEGT. CDR3 length: 15 amino acids. CDR3 region: CASGPTTAGDTEAFF. CDR3 nucleotides: TGTGCCAGCGGGCCGACAACTGCTGGAGACACTGAAGCTTTCTTT.

The V call is TRBV7-4, the J call TRBJ2-4, with D maybe TRBD2 (5 bases). V lost 5 bases, J lost 1 base, and 15 bases lay in between. Germline V gene sequence: CDR1 SGHVT, CDR2 SQSDAQ. This CDR3 region has 16 residues. In DNA form, the CDR3 reads TGTGCCAGCAGCCCAAAGCGGAAGATGGCCAAAAACATTCAGTACTTC. This sequence encodes CASSPKRKMAKNIQYF.

The chain links TRBV20-1 to TRBJ2-6; 7 nucleotides line up with TRBD1. The CDR3 length is 17 residues. V was clipped by 1 base and J by 2 bases; unmatched bases: 8. The germline CDR1 and CDR2 sequences are DFQATT and SNEGSKA (reference sequence). CDR3 amino acids: CSARGEYDRAGANVLTF. The CDR3 DNA reads as TGCAGTGCTAGAGGTGAATACGACAGGGCTGGGGCCAACGTCCTGACTTTC.

The gene calls are TRBV12-3 or TRBV12-4 and TRBJ2-3; 7 bases are shared with TRBD1. The V segment lost 7 bases and the J segment 4 bases; nucleotides outside the gene matches: 14. The CDR3 runs to 16 residues. The CDR3 loop reads CASILGTALSADTQYF. In DNA, the CDR3 is TGTGCCAGCATTCTCGGGACAGCCTTATCGGCAGATACGCAGTATTTT.

The chain employs TRBV7-8 and TRBJ1-1, with D unclear. V was trimmed by 3 bases and J by 0 bases, leaving 11 bases between them. The CDR3 runs to 15 residues. Germline CDR1 and CDR2: SGHVS and FQNEAQ. CDR3 protein: CASSFLDWLNTEAFF. DNA of the CDR3: TGTGCCAGCAGCTTCTTGGACTGGCTGAACACTGAAGCTTTCTTT. The full variable domain, with the rest looked up from reference TRBV7-8 and TRBJ1-1, is GAGVSQSPRYKVAKRGQDVALRCDPISGHVSLFWYQQALGQGPEFLTYFQNEAQLDKSGLPSDRFFAERPEGSVSTLKIQRTQQEDSAVYLCASSFLDWLNTEAFFGQGTRLTVV.

This clonotype was counted between two and nine times. The V call is TRBV9, the J call TRBJ1-6, with 8 bases that match TRBD1. This CDR3 is 16 amino acids long. V shed 0 bases, J shed 9 bases, and the junction held 8 bases outside the gene matches. The germline V gene has CDR1 SGDLS and CDR2 YYNGEE. CDR3 DNA sequence: TGTGCCAGCAGCGTAGAGGGGGACAGGTTTGGTTCACCCCTCCACTTT. It codes for CASSVEGDRFGSPLHF.